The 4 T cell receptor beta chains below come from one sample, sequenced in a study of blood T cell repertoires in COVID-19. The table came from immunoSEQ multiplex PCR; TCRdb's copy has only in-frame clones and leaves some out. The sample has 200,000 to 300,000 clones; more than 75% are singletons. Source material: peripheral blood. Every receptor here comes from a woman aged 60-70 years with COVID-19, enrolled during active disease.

Here the CDR3 DNA reads TGTGCCAGCAGTTTTGAGCCCCCTAGCGGATCCTACGAGCAGTACTTC. Protein: CASSFEPPSGSYEQYF. The chain couples TRBV27 to TRBJ2-7; 7 positions agree with TRBD2. J lost 1 base, V lost 3 bases, and 9 bases had no gene match. The germline V gene has CDR1 MNHEY and CDR2 SMNVEV (reference sequence). The CDR3 length is 16 residues.

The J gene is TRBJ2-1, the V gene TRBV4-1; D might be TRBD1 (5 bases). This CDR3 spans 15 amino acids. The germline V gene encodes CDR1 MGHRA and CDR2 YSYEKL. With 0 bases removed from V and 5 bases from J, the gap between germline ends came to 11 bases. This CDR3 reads CASSQDGQGHNEQFF. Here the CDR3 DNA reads TGCGCCAGCAGCCAAGATGGGCAGGGCCACAATGAGCAGTTCTTC.

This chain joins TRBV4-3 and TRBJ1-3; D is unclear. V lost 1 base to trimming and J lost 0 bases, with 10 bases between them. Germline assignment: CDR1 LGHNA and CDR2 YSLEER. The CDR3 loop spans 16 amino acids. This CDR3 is CASSQGYTDSGNTIYF. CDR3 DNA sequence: TGCGCCAGCAGCCAAGGTTACACCGACTCTGGAAACACCATATATTTT.

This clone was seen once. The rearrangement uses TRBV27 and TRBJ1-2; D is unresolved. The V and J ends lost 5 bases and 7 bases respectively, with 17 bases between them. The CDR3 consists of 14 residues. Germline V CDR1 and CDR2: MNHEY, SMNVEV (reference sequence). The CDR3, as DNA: TGTGCCAGCAGTCCTATTTCTTCGTCGGGTGGCTACACCTTC. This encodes CASSPISSSGGYTF.